This T cell receptor (beta chain) was recorded in a study of immune heterogeneity within non-small cell lung tumors. General study points: Individual patients showed largely nonoverlapping sets of high-frequency T-cell receptor beta clonotypes.

Bulk tumor genomic DNA (600 ng per sample) served as template. Primary tumors were biopsied several times each, far apart, intraoperatively. Curative surgical treatment was performed in patients who had newly diagnosed, untreated non-small cell lung cancer. Individuals who provided samples were patients with newly diagnosed non-small cell lung cancer who were having surgery with curative intent. Points on this clonotype: What it binds is unknown.

V lost 8 bases, J lost 1 base, and 8 bases lay in between. The V gene's germline CDR1 is SGHTA and CDR2 FQGNSA. The CDR3 is made up of 13 amino acids. It was with 32 V and 13 J primers that multiplex PCR amplified TCR beta CDR3. MiXCR, applied by TCRdb to the multiplex PCR reads, yields one record per CDR3 protein. The top ten clones hold approximately 4.2% of a sample with 30,000 to 40,000 distinct CDR3 sequences, more than 25% of them seen once. This chain links TRBV7-2 with TRBJ2-2; D remains ambiguous. Sequencing was done on a sample of lung tumor tissue. The sequence derives from a man between 40 and 49 years old with non-small cell lung cancer. The CDR3 protein is CASLPGNTGELFF. CDR3 coding DNA: TGTGCCAGCCTTCCCGGGAACACCGGGGAGCTGTTTTTT.